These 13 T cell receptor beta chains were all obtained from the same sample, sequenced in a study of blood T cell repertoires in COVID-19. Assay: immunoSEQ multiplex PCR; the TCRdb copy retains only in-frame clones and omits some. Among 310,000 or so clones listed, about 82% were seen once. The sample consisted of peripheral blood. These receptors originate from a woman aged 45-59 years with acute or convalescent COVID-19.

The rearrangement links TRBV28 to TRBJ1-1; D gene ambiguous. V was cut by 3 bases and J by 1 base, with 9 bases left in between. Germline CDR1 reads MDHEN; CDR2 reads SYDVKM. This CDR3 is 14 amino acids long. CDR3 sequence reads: CASSFRGENTEAFF. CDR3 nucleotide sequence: TGTGCCAGCAGTTTCCGGGGAGAGAACACTGAAGCTTTCTTT.

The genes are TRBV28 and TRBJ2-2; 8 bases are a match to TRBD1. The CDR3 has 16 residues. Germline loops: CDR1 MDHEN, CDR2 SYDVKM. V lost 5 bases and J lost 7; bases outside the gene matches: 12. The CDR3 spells CASSLGSGGAYGELFF. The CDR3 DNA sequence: TGTGCCAGCAGTCTCGGCTCAGGGGGCGCCTACGGGGAGCTGTTTTTT.

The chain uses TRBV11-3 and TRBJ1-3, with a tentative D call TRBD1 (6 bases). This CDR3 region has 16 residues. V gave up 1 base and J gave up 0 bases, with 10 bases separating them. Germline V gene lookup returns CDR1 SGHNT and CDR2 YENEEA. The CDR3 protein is CASSLAGGLSGNTIYF. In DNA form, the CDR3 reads TGTGCCAGCAGCTTAGCGGGGGGCCTCTCTGGAAACACCATATATTTT.

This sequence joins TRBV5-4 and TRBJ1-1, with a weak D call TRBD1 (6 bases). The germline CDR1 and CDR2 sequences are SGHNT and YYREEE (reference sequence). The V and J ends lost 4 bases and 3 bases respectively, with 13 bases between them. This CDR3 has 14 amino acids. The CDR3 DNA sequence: TGTGCCAGCAGCCAAGGACAGACCGACACTGAAGCTTTCTTT. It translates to CASSQGQTDTEAFF.

Here the CDR3 DNA reads TGTGCCAGTAGTATGGCGCTAGCGGGATACTCCTACGAGCAGTACTTC. It encodes CASSMALAGYSYEQYF. This rearrangement joins TRBV19 to TRBJ2-7; the match to TRBD2 covers 9 bases. CDR3 length: 16 amino acids. J gave up 0 bases and V 3 bases, and 6 bases lay outside the gene matches. From germline, CDR1 is LNHDA and CDR2 SQIVND (reference sequence).

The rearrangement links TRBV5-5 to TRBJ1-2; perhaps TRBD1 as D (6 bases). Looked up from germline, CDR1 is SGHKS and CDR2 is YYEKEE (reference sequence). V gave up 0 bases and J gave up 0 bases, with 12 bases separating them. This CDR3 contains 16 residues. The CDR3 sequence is CASSLGGAGANYGYTF. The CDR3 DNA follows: TGTGCCAGCAGCTTGGGGGGGGCGGGGGCTAACTATGGCTACACCTTC.

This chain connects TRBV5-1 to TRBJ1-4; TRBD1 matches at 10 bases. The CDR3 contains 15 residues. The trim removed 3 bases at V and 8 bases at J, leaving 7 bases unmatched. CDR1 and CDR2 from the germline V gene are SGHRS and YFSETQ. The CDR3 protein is CASSSYGTGEEKLFF. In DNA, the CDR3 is TGCGCCAGCAGCTCCTACGGGACAGGGGAGGAAAAACTGTTTTTT.

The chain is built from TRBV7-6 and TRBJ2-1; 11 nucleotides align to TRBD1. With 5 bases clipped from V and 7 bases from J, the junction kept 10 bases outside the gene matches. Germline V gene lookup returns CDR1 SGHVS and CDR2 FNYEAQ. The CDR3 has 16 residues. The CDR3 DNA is TGTGCCAGCAGCGCATCCGGGACAGGGGGTTTTAATGAGCAGTTCTTC. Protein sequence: CASSASGTGGFNEQFF.

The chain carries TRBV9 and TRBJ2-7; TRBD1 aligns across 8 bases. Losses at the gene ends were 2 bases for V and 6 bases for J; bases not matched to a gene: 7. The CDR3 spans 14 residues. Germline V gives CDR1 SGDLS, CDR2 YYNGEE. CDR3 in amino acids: CASSVGQGTPEQYF. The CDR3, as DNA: TGTGCCAGCAGCGTCGGACAGGGAACTCCCGAGCAGTACTTC.

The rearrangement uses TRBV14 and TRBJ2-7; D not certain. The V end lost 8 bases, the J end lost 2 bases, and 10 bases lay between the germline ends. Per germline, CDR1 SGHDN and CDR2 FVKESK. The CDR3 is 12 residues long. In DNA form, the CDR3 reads TGTGCCAGCGGCAGGCGTGCCTACGAGCAGTACTTC. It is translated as CASGRRAYEQYF. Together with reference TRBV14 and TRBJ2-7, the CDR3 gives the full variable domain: EAGVTQFPSHSVIEKGQTVTLRCDPISGHDNLYWYRRVMGKEIKFLLHFVKESKQDESGMPNNRFLAERTGGTYSTLKVQPAELEDSGVYFCASGRRAYEQYFGPGTRLTVT.

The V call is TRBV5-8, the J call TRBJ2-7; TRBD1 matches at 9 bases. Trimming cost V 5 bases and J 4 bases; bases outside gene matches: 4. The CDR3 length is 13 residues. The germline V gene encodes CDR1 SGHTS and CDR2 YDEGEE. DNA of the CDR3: TGTGCCAGCAGTCGGGACAGGGAATACGAGCAGTACTTC. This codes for CASSRDREYEQYF.

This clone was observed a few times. The DNA of the CDR3 is TGTGCCAGTAACTCTTTGGCAGGATATAACAATCTTGCAACTAATGAAAAACTGTTTTTT. Amino acids: CASNSLAGYNNLATNEKLFF. The genes are TRBV19 and TRBJ1-4, with unresolved D. Germline CDR1 LNHDA, CDR2 SQIVND (reference sequence). The CDR3 consists of 20 residues. Trimming left V 7 bases short and J 0 bases short, with 27 bases between.

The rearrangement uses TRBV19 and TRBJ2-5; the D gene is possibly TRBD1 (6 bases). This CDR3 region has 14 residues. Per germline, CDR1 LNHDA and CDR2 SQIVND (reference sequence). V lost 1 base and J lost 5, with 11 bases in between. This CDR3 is CASSIVGGGETQYF. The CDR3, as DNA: TGTGCCAGTAGTATAGTTGGGGGCGGGGAGACCCAGTACTTC.